A selection of T cell receptor beta chains follows, all from one sample in a study of siplizumab effects on memory and regulatory T cells. Assay: immunoSEQ multiplex PCR; the TCRdb copy retains only in-frame clones and omits some. The data contain around 100,000 clones, approximately 90% of them singletons. Sequenced material: Tregs sorted from blood. These receptors all stem from a human donor in good health. Both conserved end residues are part of each CDR3.

j_gene: TRBJ2-7; len: 11; v_gene: TRBV7-9; CDR3aa: CASSLDSEQYF
j_gene: TRBJ1-2; len: 16; v_gene: TRBV19; CDR3aa: CASRIMLRGGGYGYTF
j_gene: TRBJ1-1; len: 13; v_gene: TRBV6-5; CDR3aa: CASSYSTGTEAFF
j_gene: TRBJ2-3; len: 16; v_gene: TRBV29-1; CDR3aa: CSVPPPTGWNTDTQYF
j_gene: TRBJ2-7; len: 16; v_gene: TRBV27; CDR3aa: CASRTQGFNRPYEQYF
j_gene: TRBJ1-5; len: 14; v_gene: TRBV4-1; CDR3aa: CASKGAGINQPQHF
j_gene: TRBJ2-2; len: 16; v_gene: TRBV27; CDR3aa: CASKLGLAGVTGELFF
j_gene: TRBJ2-3; len: 14; v_gene: TRBV7-2; CDR3aa: CASSVTLSTDTQYF
j_gene: TRBJ2-2; len: 17; v_gene: TRBV27; CDR3aa: CASSFSPVPTNTGELFF
j_gene: TRBJ1-1; len: 14; v_gene: TRBV19; CDR3aa: CASTISGVGTEAFF
j_gene: TRBJ1-2; len: 16; v_gene: TRBV30; CDR3aa: CAWRYFPGQIFYGYTF
j_gene: TRBJ2-5; len: 12; v_gene: TRBV2; CDR3aa: CASSLIQETQYF
j_gene: TRBJ2-7; len: 15; v_gene: TRBV29-1; CDR3aa: CSVEGLDQSGYEQYF
j_gene: TRBJ1-4; len: 15; v_gene: TRBV28; CDR3aa: CASSGTDRGHEKLFF
j_gene: TRBJ2-3; len: 15; v_gene: TRBV7-3; CDR3aa: CASSLNAGGTDTQYF
j_gene: TRBJ2-1; len: 16; v_gene: TRBV25-1; CDR3aa: CASSESGSGIDNEQFF
j_gene: TRBJ2-7; len: 10; v_gene: TRBV20-1; CDR3aa: CSATHYEQYF
j_gene: TRBJ2-5; len: 16; v_gene: TRBV14; CDR3aa: CASSQDGDRIQETQYF
j_gene: TRBJ1-1; len: 13; v_gene: TRBV7-9; CDR3aa: CASSLTPDTEAFF
j_gene: TRBJ2-1; len: 14; v_gene: TRBV10-1; CDR3aa: CASGSGTGHNEQFF
j_gene: TRBJ1-4; len: 16; v_gene: TRBV19; CDR3aa: CASSIRDRDPNEKLFF
j_gene: TRBJ2-2; len: 15; v_gene: TRBV5-6; CDR3aa: CASSFHSKGAGELFF
j_gene: TRBJ1-3; len: 15; v_gene: TRBV2; CDR3aa: CASSEWGATGNTIYF
j_gene: TRBJ1-2; len: 15; v_gene: TRBV10-3; CDR3aa: CAISEPRGWNYGYTF
j_gene: TRBJ2-4; len: 14; v_gene: TRBV29-1; CDR3aa: CSVTRDVAKNIQYF
j_gene: TRBJ2-1; len: 16; v_gene: TRBV15; CDR3aa: CATSRTTGGPYNEQFF
j_gene: TRBJ1-1; len: 15; v_gene: TRBV7-9; CDR3aa: CASSLGLRTGGEAFF
j_gene: TRBJ2-1; len: 17; v_gene: TRBV15; CDR3aa: CATSRDLAGLHGNEQFF
j_gene: TRBJ1-5; len: 13; v_gene: TRBV2; CDR3aa: CASRRDRGQPQHF
j_gene: TRBJ2-7; len: 15; v_gene: TRBV7-8; CDR3aa: CASSIKAGGSHEQYF
j_gene: TRBJ2-1; len: 12; v_gene: TRBV27; CDR3aa: CASSTPPGEQFF
j_gene: TRBJ1-2; len: 14; v_gene: TRBV7-9; CDR3aa: CASSRPDRYYGYTF
j_gene: TRBJ1-5; len: 14; v_gene: TRBV2; CDR3aa: CASSAGQGGQPQHF
j_gene: TRBJ2-5; len: 14; v_gene: TRBV5-1; CDR3aa: CASSSGLAAETQYF
j_gene: TRBJ1-1; len: 17; v_gene: TRBV7-9; CDR3aa: CASSLGVALGGNTEAFF
j_gene: TRBJ2-2; len: 15; v_gene: TRBV9; CDR3aa: CASSVDRADTGELFF
j_gene: TRBJ2-7; len: 15; v_gene: TRBV5-4; CDR3aa: CASSRDYQSSYEQYF
j_gene: TRBJ1-2; len: 14; v_gene: TRBV28; CDR3aa: CASSFVRVNYGYTF
j_gene: TRBJ1-5; len: 15; v_gene: TRBV2; CDR3aa: CASSSRGGGPGPQHF
j_gene: TRBJ1-1; len: 17; v_gene: TRBV5-1; CDR3aa: CASSLALKAGGNTEAFF
j_gene: TRBJ2-7; len: 14; v_gene: TRBV9; CDR3aa: CASSVASRASEQYF
j_gene: TRBJ2-7; len: 14; v_gene: TRBV15; CDR3aa: CATSIRTSVSQQYF
j_gene: TRBJ2-5; len: 13; v_gene: TRBV5-1; CDR3aa: CASSLGPGETQYF
j_gene: TRBJ2-5; len: 14; v_gene: TRBV19; CDR3aa: CASSRRGSMETQYF
j_gene: TRBJ1-2; len: 15; v_gene: TRBV19; CDR3aa: CASSTGQDRYYGYTF